This T cell receptor (beta chain) was retrieved from a study of glioma-infiltrating T cells. This clonotype was recorded only once. The target antigen is unknown. The iRepertoire nested amplicon-rescue multiplex PCR amplified TCR alpha and beta CDR3s from RNA. TCRdb re-called the multiplex PCR reads with MiXCR, one entry per CDR3 protein. The table lists 1,500 or so distinct CDR3 sequences, around four fifths of them singletons. Study observations and caveats: CDR3 overlap between tissue and blood was very small. Gliomas, especially low-grade, showed above-expected tissue-blood divergence; non-neoplastic patients showed below.

The CDR3 has 17 amino acids. V gave up 5 bases and J gave up 0 bases; unmatched junction bases: 12. Per the germline V gene, CDR1 is DFQATT and CDR2 is SNEGSKA (reference sequence). The sequence came from a human donor with low-grade glioma or glioblastoma, undergoing nonglioma brain surgery, or in good health (not recorded which). Some clones in this sample may be carry-over from other donors' samples. The chain has TRBV20-1 and TRBJ1-3, with 8 nucleotides matching TRBD1. The specimen was glioma tissue, nonneoplastic brain tissue, or PBMCs (not recorded which). The CDR3 sequence: CSALDRVGSRSGNTIYF. For the CDR3, the DNA is TGCAGTGCTTTGGACAGGGTAGGGTCTCGCTCTGGAAACACCATATATTTT.